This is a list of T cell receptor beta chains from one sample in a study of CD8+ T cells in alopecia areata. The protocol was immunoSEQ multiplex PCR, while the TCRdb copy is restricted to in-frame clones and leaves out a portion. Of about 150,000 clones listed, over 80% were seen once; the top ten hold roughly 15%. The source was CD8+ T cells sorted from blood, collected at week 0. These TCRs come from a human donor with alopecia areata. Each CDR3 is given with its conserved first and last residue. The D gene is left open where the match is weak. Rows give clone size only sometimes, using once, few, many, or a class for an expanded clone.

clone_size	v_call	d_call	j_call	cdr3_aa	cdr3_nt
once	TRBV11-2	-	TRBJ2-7	CASSLDRGAYEQYF	TGTGCCAGCAGCTTAGACCGAGGGGCCTACGAGCAGTACTTC
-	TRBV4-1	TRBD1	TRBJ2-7	CASSPTGTGIYEQYF	TGCGCCAGCAGCCCGACCGGGACAGGGATATACGAGCAGTACTTC
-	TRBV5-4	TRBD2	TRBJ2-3	CASSLSGSTDTQYF	TGTGCCAGCAGCCTTAGCGGGAGCACAGATACGCAGTATTTT
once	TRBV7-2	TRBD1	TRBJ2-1	CASSLGRDRPANEQFF	TGTGCCAGCAGCTTAGGTCGGGACAGGCCCGCCAATGAGCAGTTCTTC
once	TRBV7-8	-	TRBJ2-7	CASSSASGNPEQYF	TGTGCCAGCAGCTCTGCCAGTGGGAATCCCGAGCAGTACTTC
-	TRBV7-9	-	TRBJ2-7	CASSRQGSPDEQYF	TGTGCCAGCAGCCGCCAAGGTTCCCCGGACGAGCAGTACTTC
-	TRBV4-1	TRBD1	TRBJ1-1	CASSPTTGTGTEAFF	TGCGCCAGCAGCCCAACTACCGGGACAGGGACTGAAGCTTTCTTT
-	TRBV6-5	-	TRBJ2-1	CASSPLTGTDEQFF	TGTGCCAGCAGTCCATTAACAGGGACCGATGAGCAGTTCTTC
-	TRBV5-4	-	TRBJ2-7	CASSLDSLQYF	TGTGCCAGCAGCTTGGACTCCCTGCAGTACTTC
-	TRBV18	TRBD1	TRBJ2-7	CASSPGDRGGEQYF	TGTGCCAGCTCACCAGGGGACAGGGGAGGCGAGCAGTACTTC
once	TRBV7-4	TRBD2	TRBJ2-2	CASSPREGELFF	TGTGCCAGCAGCCCGCGGGAGGGGGAGCTGTTTTTT
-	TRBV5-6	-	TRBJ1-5	CASSVDNQPQHF	TGTGCCAGCAGCGTGGACAATCAGCCCCAGCATTTT
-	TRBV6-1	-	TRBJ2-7	CASSEARGHYEQYF	TGTGCCAGCAGTGAAGCGCGGGGGCACTACGAGCAGTACTTC
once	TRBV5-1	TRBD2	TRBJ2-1	CASSYGLAGGEQFF	TGCGCCAGCAGCTATGGACTAGCGGGAGGTGAGCAGTTCTTC
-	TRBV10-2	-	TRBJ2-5	CASRLAGTGETQYF	TGCGCCAGCAGATTGGCGGGGACGGGGGAGACCCAGTACTTC
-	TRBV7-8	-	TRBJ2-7	CASSLMSSYEQYF	TGTGCCAGCAGCTTAATGAGCTCCTACGAGCAGTACTTC
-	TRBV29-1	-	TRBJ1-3	CSVGVSSGNTIYF	TGCAGCGTTGGAGTGAGCTCTGGAAACACCATATATTTT
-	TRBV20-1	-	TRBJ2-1	CSARVVSEQFF	TGCAGTGCTAGAGTGGTTTCTGAGCAGTTCTTC
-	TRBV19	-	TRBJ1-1	CASSIYRLGRLTEAFF	TGTGCCAGTAGTATATATCGCTTGGGGCGGCTCACTGAAGCTTTCTTT
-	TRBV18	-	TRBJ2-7	CASSPRRGLSYEQYF	TGTGCCAGCTCACCACGGCGGGGTCTCTCCTACGAGCAGTACTTC
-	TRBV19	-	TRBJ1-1	CASSGQGMNTEAFF	TGTGCCAGTAGTGGTCAGGGGATGAACACTGAAGCTTTCTTT
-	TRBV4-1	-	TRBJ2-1	CASSQPVSSYNEQFF	TGCGCCAGCAGCCAGCCGGTAAGCTCCTACAATGAGCAGTTCTTC
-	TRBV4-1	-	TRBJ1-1	CASSQVNTEAFF	TGCGCCAGCAGCCAAGTAAACACTGAAGCTTTCTTT
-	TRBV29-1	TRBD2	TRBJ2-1	CSVLTSGGQSYNEQFF	TGCAGCGTCCTGACTAGCGGGGGGCAAAGCTACAATGAGCAGTTCTTC
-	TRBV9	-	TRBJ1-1	CASSVAYSTEAFF	TGTGCCAGCAGCGTAGCTTATAGTACGGAAGCTTTCTTT
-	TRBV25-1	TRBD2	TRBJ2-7	CASSVTSGYEQYF	TGTGCCAGCAGTGTGACTAGCGGGTACGAGCAGTACTTC
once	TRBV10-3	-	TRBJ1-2	CAISEGADPHYGYTF	TGTGCCATCAGTGAGGGCGCAGATCCACATTATGGCTACACCTTC
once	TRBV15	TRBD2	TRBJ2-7	CATSRGASAGDEQYF	TGTGCCACCAGCAGAGGGGCCTCGGCGGGAGACGAGCAGTACTTC
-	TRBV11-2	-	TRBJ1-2	CASSPGGFYGYTF	TGTGCCAGCAGCCCCGGGGGGTTCTATGGCTACACCTTC
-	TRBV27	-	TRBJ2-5	CASSFTVRGGTQYF	TGTGCCAGCAGTTTCACGGTTCGTGGTGGGACCCAGTACTTC
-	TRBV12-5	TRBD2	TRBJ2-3	CASGLLGAGGVDTQYF	TGTGCTAGTGGTTTGTTAGGAGCGGGAGGTGTAGATACGCAGTATTTT
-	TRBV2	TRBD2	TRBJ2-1	CASSDLAGVYNEQFF	TGTGCCAGCAGTGATCTAGCGGGAGTCTACAATGAGCAGTTCTTC
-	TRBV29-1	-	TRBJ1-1	CSVHVGFTEASF	TGCAGCGTTCATGTGGGTTTCACTGAAGCTTCCTTT
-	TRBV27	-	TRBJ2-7	CASSLSDLYEQYF	TGTGCCAGCAGTTTATCAGATCTCTACGAGCAGTACTTC
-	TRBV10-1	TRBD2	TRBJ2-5	CASSDGTSGRAKETQYF	TGCGCCAGCAGTGACGGGACTAGCGGGAGGGCCAAGGAGACCCAGTACTTC
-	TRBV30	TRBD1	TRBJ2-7	CAWSSGTGASEQYF	TGTGCCTGGAGTTCCGGGACAGGGGCGTCCGAGCAGTACTTC
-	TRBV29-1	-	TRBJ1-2	CSVFWRRRLHGYTF	TGCAGCGTTTTTTGGCGCAGGAGACTACATGGCTACACCTTC